The 8 T cell receptor beta chains below come from one sample, sequenced in a study of blood T cells in healthy people across ages. Using a J-beta primer mix together with a sample-barcoded 5' primer, a second PCR was run for about 7 to 12 cycles. MiXCR, applied by TCRdb to the 5' RACE reads, yields one record per CDR3 protein. The sample lists roughly 1,100,000 distinct CDR3 sequences, roughly a quarter seen once, with 0.75% in the top ten. The same specimen was also included in a second study, on T cells of mothers and their children.

Input material: blood. The receptors originated from a girl aged 2 to 10 in good health.

This chain joins TRBV6-1 and TRBJ1-6; the match to TRBD1 covers 7 bases. This CDR3 is 18 amino acids long. The trim removed 5 bases at V and 0 bases at J, leaving 10 bases unmatched. The germline V gene has CDR1 MNHNS and CDR2 SASEGT. CDR3 bases: TGTGCCAGCAGTCCCCGACAGGGCATCGGCTCCTATAATTCACCCCTCCACTTT. Its protein is CASSPRQGIGSYNSPLHF.

The V call is TRBV3-1, the J call TRBJ2-3, with D perhaps TRBD2 (5 bases). CDR1 and CDR2 from the germline V gene are LGHDT and YNNKEL (reference sequence). The CDR3 runs to 16 residues. V lost 1 base to trimming and J lost 2 bases, with 13 bases between them. The CDR3 region has the DNA TGTGCCAGCAGCCAAGGGAGCGGACTTTCCACAGATACGCAGTATTTT. Translated, it gives CASSQGSGLSTDTQYF.

This clonotype has more than one count but fewer than ten. The V gene is TRBV29-1, the J gene TRBJ2-5; D remains ambiguous. The V gene's germline CDR1 is SQVTM and CDR2 ANQGSEA. The CDR3 totals 12 residues. Trimming cost V 5 bases and J 4 bases, with 11 bases left between them. CDR3 amino acids: CSVLELRETQYF. The CDR3 DNA reads TGCAGCGTTCTTGAGTTGAGAGAGACCCAGTACTTC. The whole variable domain, remainder taken from reference TRBV29-1 and TRBJ2-5, is SAVISQKPSRDICQRGTSLTIQCQVDSQVTMMFWYRQQPGQSLTLIATANQGSEATYESGFVIDKFPISRPNLTFSTLTVSNMSPEDSSIYLCSVLELRETQYFGPGTRLLVL.

The chain employs TRBV6-1 and TRBJ2-6; D uncertain. The length of the CDR3 is 18 residues. Germline values: CDR1 MNHNS, CDR2 SASEGT. V gave up 2 bases and J gave up 4 bases, with 18 bases separating them. CDR3 in amino acids: CASSEPEWDPLGANVLTF. The CDR3 region has the DNA TGTGCCAGCAGTGAACCGGAGTGGGATCCCCTCGGGGCCAACGTCCTGACTTTC.

This chain joins TRBV25-1 and TRBJ1-4, with 8 nucleotides matching TRBD1. Germline-derived CDR1 and CDR2 are MGHDK and SYGVNS. Trimming cost V 7 bases and J 8 bases; bases outside gene matches: 3. The CDR3 contains 12 residues. The DNA of the CDR3 is TGTGCCAGCAAGACAGGGGCGGAAAAACTGTTTTTT. As protein: CASKTGAEKLFF.

Regarding this clonotype: Since no conserved phenylalanine or tryptophan closes the CDR3, a read error is the likely cause. The chain carries TRBV14 and TRBJ2-3; no clear D gene. V lost 6 bases to trimming and J lost 1 base, with 20 bases between them. CDR3 length: 17 residues. CDR1 is SGHDN, CDR2 FVKESK, per germline. The CDR3: CASSQTFGSGGTDTQYL. The CDR3 DNA sequence: TGTGCCAGCAGTCAGACGTTCGGTTCGGGCGGCACAGATACGCAGTATCTT.

As regards this clonotype: At one end, the junction sequence differs from germline, possibly due to a read error. This chain connects TRBV9 to TRBJ2-2, with D possibly called TRBD1 or TRBD2 (5 bases each). Germline V gene data show CDR1 as SGDLS and CDR2 as YYNGEE. This CDR3 spans 15 amino acids. The CDR3 protein is CASSVGDQNTGELLF. Here the CDR3 DNA reads TGTGCCAGCAGCGTAGGGGACCAGAACACCGGGGAGCTGCTTTTT.

This clonotype was detected only a few times. This chain links TRBV29-1 with TRBJ2-5, with D possibly being TRBD1 (6 bases). This CDR3 spans 14 amino acids. CDR1 and CDR2 from the germline V gene are SQVTM and ANQGSEA. Trimming removed 5 bases at V and 2 bases at J, with 15 bases between. The CDR3 DNA is TGCAGCGTTTTCTTCAAGGACAGACAAGAGACCCAGTACTTC. This codes for CSVFFKDRQETQYF.